This T cell receptor (beta chain) comes out of a study of post-analysis software for immune sequencing data. Study in general: Courses of disease covered relapsing-remitting, secondary progressive and progressive-relapsing multiple sclerosis.

Every TCR beta cDNA library bore unique molecular identifiers. TCRdb re-derived calls from the PCR reads in MiXCR, one entry per CDR3 protein. Of 650,000 to 900,000 distinct CDR3 sequences listed, around 42% were seen once; the top ten hold over 4.5%. Between the trimmed V and J ends, which lost 6 bases and 4 bases, there was a span of 9 bases. CDR1 is MNHNS and CDR2 is SASEGT in the germline V gene. The CDR3 extends over 12 amino acids. General study points: Controls showed lower frequencies than patients for a handful of TRBV segments, and TRBV5-6, TRBV5-1 and TRBV20-1 were among these. Patients with multiple sclerosis recorded significantly lower normalized Chao1 diversity than controls, the study found. Same-batch preparations were strongly co-clustered by F measure.

Notes on this clonotype: What it binds is not known.

The origin of this receptor is a girl aged 10-17 years with multiple sclerosis. The rearrangement uses TRBV6-1 and TRBJ2-5; D may correspond to TRBD1 or TRBD2 (5 bases each). The sequencing input was blood. CDR3 sequence: CASRSGRETQYF. The CDR3 bases are TGTGCCAGCAGGTCAGGGAGAGAGACCCAGTACTTC.